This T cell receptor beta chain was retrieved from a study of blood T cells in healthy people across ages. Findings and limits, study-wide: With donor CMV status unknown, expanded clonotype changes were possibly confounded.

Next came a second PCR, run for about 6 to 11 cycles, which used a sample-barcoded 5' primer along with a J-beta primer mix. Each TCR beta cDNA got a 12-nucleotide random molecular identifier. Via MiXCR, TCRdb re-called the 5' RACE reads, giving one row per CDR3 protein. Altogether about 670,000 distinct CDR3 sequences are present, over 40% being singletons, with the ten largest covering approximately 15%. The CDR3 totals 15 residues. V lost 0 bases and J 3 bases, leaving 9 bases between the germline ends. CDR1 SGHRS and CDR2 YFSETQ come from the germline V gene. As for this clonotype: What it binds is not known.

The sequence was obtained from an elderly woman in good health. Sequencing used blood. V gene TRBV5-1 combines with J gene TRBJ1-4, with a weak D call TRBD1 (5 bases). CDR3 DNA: TGCGCCAGCAGCTTGGAAGGACACCCTAATGAAAAACTGTTTTTT. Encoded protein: CASSLEGHPNEKLFF.